This T cell receptor beta chain was identified during a study of blood T cell repertoires in COVID-19. Study summary: Whether acute or convalescent, the COVID-19 samples came from the United States, Italy and Spain.

The Seattle patients, enrolled during active infection, were followed longitudinally. Original analysis: Cell counts per sample came from amplifying reference gene primers. This table comes from immunoSEQ multiplex PCR, and its TCRdb copy is limited to in-frame clones, with some not included. The V and J calls and clone size come from that table; D and trimming were worked out from the DNA. Altogether 450,000 or so clones are present, around 89% being singletons, with the ten largest covering roughly 1.4%. With 1 base clipped from V and 3 bases from J, the junction kept 4 bases outside the gene matches. The CDR3 covers 15 residues. Germline V gene sequence: CDR1 LGHNA, CDR2 YSLEER.

The TCR comes from a woman between 35 and 50 years old with COVID-19, enrolled during active disease. Sequenced material: peripheral blood. The chain is built from TRBV4-3 and TRBJ2-3; 7 positions match TRBD1. CDR3 protein: CASSQGGGRTDTQYF. DNA for the CDR3: TGCGCCAGCAGCCAAGGAGGGGGCAGGACAGATACGCAGTATTTT.